This record covers a single T cell receptor beta chain. The antigen is not known. These data come from a study of CD8 T cells in Susac syndrome. Study results and caveats: In total CD8+ repertoires, sixteen Susac-specific public clones were detected, and CD8+ TEMRA repertoires contained five.

Random hexamers primed reverse transcription of about 0.45 to 1 ug RNA. From the immunoSEQ multiplex PCR reads, TCRdb called clonotypes with MiXCR, one entry per CDR3 protein. The sample contains about 190,000 distinct CDR3 sequences, roughly 94% of which appear only once. There are 20 residues in the CDR3. Germline CDR1 and CDR2: LNHDA and SQIVND (reference sequence). The junction had 15 bases not matched to a gene; V was cut back by 0 bases and J by 4 bases. FACS was used to enrich TEMRA cells, whereas the CD8+ and CD4+ T cells were obtained by negative isolation. The chain employs TRBV19 and TRBJ2-1; the match to TRBD2 covers 10 bases. Material: CD8+ T cells from PBMCs. This clonotype was obtained from a human donor with Susac syndrome. CDR3: CASSIDTSYLAGVTYNEQFF. The CDR3 DNA reads as TGTGCCAGTAGTATAGACACATCATACCTAGCGGGGGTTACTTACAATGAGCAGTTCTTC. Filled out from reference TRBV19 and TRBJ2-1, the complete variable domain reads DGGITQSPKYLFRKEGQNVTLSCEQNLNHDAMYWYRQDPGQGLRLIYYSQIVNDFQKGDIAEGYSVSREKKESFPLTVTSAQKNPTAFYLCASSIDTSYLAGVTYNEQFFGPGTRLTVL.